One and the same sample provided the 15 T cell receptor beta chains below, sequenced in a study of OX40 agonist ivuxolimab in advanced cancers. Using immunoSEQ multiplex PCR, the repertoire was profiled, and TCRdb retains in-frame clones only, with some absent. The sample lists 15,000 to 25,000 clones; about 89% were seen once. The sequencing used CD4+ or CD8+ T cells sorted from blood, collected in a trial of the OX40 agonist ivuxolimab. Every receptor here comes from an adult with an advanced solid tumor such as melanoma, head and neck, liver or kidney cancer.

The chain is built from TRBV11-2 and TRBJ2-6; D uncertain. Trimming cost V 1 base and J 0 bases, with 16 bases left between them. The CDR3 sequence is 19 residues long. Germline assignment: CDR1 SGHAT and CDR2 FQNNGV. The CDR3 DNA reads TGTGCCAGCAGCTTAGGCTCGGGTACCTCATACTCTGGGGCCAACGTCCTGACTTTC. Amino acid sequence: CASSLGSGTSYSGANVLTF.

The chain joins TRBV11-3 to TRBJ2-7; 7 bases match TRBD1. The CDR3 sequence is 14 residues long. V shed 5 bases and J 4 bases; nucleotides not matched to a gene: 8. The germline V gene has CDR1 SGHNT and CDR2 YENEEA. CDR3 region: CASSQPGTAYEQYF. For the CDR3, the DNA is TGTGCCAGCAGCCAGCCCGGGACAGCATACGAGCAGTACTTC. Based on the CDR3 plus reference TRBV11-3 and TRBJ2-7, the full variable domain is EAGVVQSPRYKIIEKKQPVAFWCNPISGHNTLYWYLQNLGQGPELLIRYENEEAVDDSQLPKDRFSAERLKGVDSTLKIQPAELGDSAVYLCASSQPGTAYEQYFGPGTRLTVT.

As to this clone: One end of the junction does not line up with germline, which may come from a read error. This rearrangement joins TRBV19 to TRBJ2-7, with TRBD2 as a possible D gene (6 bases). The CDR3 runs 12 residues. Germline V lookup: CDR1 LNHDA, CDR2 SQIVND (reference sequence). The CDR3, as DNA: TGTGCCAGTAGTTCACTCATAGCGGACCTGGTCTTC. It encodes CASSSLIADLVF. The variable domain in full, completed from reference TRBV19 and TRBJ2-7, reads DGGITQSPKYLFRKEGQNVTLSCEQNLNHDAMYWYRQDPGQGLRLIYYSQIVNDFQKGDIAEGYSVSREKKESFPLTVTSAQKNPTAFYLCASSSLIADLVFGPGTRLTVT.

The chain links TRBV28 to TRBJ2-1; 10 nucleotides line up with TRBD2. CDR1 is MDHEN, CDR2 SYDVKM, per germline. V dropped 7 bases and J dropped 6; count of bases not matched to a gene: 9. The CDR3 is 15 residues long. CDR3 amino acids: CASTLSGTSANEQFF. In DNA form, the CDR3 reads TGTGCCAGCACCCTAAGCGGGACTAGCGCCAATGAGCAGTTCTTC.

The chain is built from TRBV6-5 and TRBJ2-1; 9 bases fit TRBD2. V was clipped by 1 base and J by 6 bases; unmatched bases: 4. CDR1 is MNHEY, CDR2 SVGAGI, per germline. The CDR3 is 15 residues long. CDR3 loop: CASSYYASGVNEQFF. The DNA for the CDR3 is TGTGCCAGCAGTTACTATGCTAGCGGGGTCAATGAGCAGTTCTTC.

The table lists this clone with a count of one. The V call is TRBV9, the J call TRBJ2-2, with D perhaps TRBD1 (5 bases). In germline, CDR1 is SGDLS, CDR2 YYNGEE. V was shortened by 0 bases and J by 10 bases, with 13 bases between the two germline ends. This CDR3 comprises 14 residues. CDR3 residues: CASSVAGQVSELFF. For the CDR3, the DNA is TGTGCCAGCAGCGTAGCAGGACAAGTATCGGAGCTGTTTTTT.

The chain combines TRBV27 with TRBJ2-1; TRBD1 agrees at 10 bases. This CDR3 contains 15 residues. V gave up 6 bases and J gave up 5 bases; unmatched junction bases: 7. CDR1 is MNHEY, CDR2 SMNVEV, per germline (reference sequence). The CDR3 DNA reads as TGTGCCAGCAGCGTGGACAGGGGGAGCGACAATGAGCAGTTCTTC. Its protein product is CASSVDRGSDNEQFF.

Here the CDR3 DNA reads TGTGCCAGCAGCTCTGGGCAAGGGGGGAACCTTTGGAATTCACCCCTCCACTTT. This gives the protein CASSSGQGGNLWNSPLHF. This chain uses TRBV7-9 with TRBJ1-6; a possible D gene is TRBD1 (6 bases). In germline, CDR1 is SEHNR, CDR2 FQNEAQ (reference sequence). The CDR3 covers 18 residues. The ends were cut back, 4 bases at V and 7 bases at J, with 23 bases in the middle.

The genes are TRBV7-9 and TRBJ2-1; tentative D call: TRBD2 (6 bases). The CDR3 length is 15 residues. The germline V gene has CDR1 SEHNR and CDR2 FQNEAQ (reference sequence). V dropped 6 bases and J dropped 0 bases, with 12 bases sitting between them. CDR3 sequence reads: CASRVAESSYNEQFF. The CDR3 DNA reads TGTGCCAGCAGAGTAGCGGAAAGCTCCTACAATGAGCAGTTCTTC. Together with reference TRBV7-9 and TRBJ2-1, the CDR3 gives the full variable domain: DTGVSQNPRHKITKRGQNVTFRCDPISEHNRLYWYRQTLGQGPEFLTYFQNEAQLEKSRLLSDRFSAERPKGSFSTLEIQRTEQGDSAMYLCASRVAESSYNEQFFGPGTRLTVL.

The rearrangement links TRBV27 to TRBJ2-7, with TRBD1 as a possible D gene (5 bases). V was trimmed by 0 bases and J by 4 bases, leaving 10 bases between them. In germline, CDR1 is MNHEY, CDR2 SMNVEV (reference sequence). The CDR3 runs 14 residues. DNA for the CDR3: TGTGCCAGCAGTTTATCGGCTAGGGGTTACGAGCAGTACTTC. It encodes CASSLSARGYEQYF.

This chain links TRBV9 with TRBJ2-7; TRBD2 matches 9 bases. CDR1 is SGDLS and CDR2 is YYNGEE in the germline V gene. With V trimmed by 4 bases and J by 6 bases, 8 bases remained unmatched. This CDR3 has 14 residues. The CDR3 DNA reads TGTGCCAGCAGCCCCGGGACTAGCTCCCTCGAGCAGTACTTC. Its protein is CASSPGTSSLEQYF.

The V gene is TRBV27, the J gene TRBJ2-3; D is tentatively TRBD1 or TRBD2 (5 bases each). The germline CDR1 and CDR2 sequences are MNHEY and SMNVEV (reference sequence). The V end was cut by 0 bases, the J end by 5 bases, with 12 bases between. This CDR3 is built from 15 residues. For the CDR3, the DNA is TGTGCCAGCAGTTTATCAGGTGGGGGTGGAGATACGCAGTATTTT. Its protein is CASSLSGGGGDTQYF.

This chain uses TRBV7-6 with TRBJ2-7, with 13 nucleotides matching TRBD2. The V and J ends lost 6 bases and 6 bases, in that order; junction bases with no gene match: 8. Germline assignment: CDR1 SGHVS and CDR2 FNYEAQ. CDR3 size: 15 residues. The CDR3 spells CASRQLAGGPGEQYF. The CDR3 DNA reads TGTGCCAGCAGACAACTAGCGGGAGGGCCGGGCGAGCAGTACTTC.

This chain joins TRBV27 and TRBJ2-7; TRBD2 matches at 12 bases. Germline V gene data show CDR1 as MNHEY and CDR2 as SMNVEV (reference sequence). J was trimmed by 5 bases and V by 5 bases; bases with no gene match: 10. The CDR3 extends over 16 amino acids. The CDR3 DNA sequence: TGTGCCAGCAGTCCTCGACTAGCGGGAGTCCCCAACGAGCAGTACTTC. It is translated as CASSPRLAGVPNEQYF.

This chain uses TRBV6-5 with TRBJ2-7; 7 bases are shared with TRBD2. Germline CDR1 MNHEY, CDR2 SVGAGI. The CDR3 consists of 14 residues. With 6 bases clipped from V and 3 bases from J, the junction kept 8 bases outside the gene matches. CDR3 residues: CASSYGRSSYEQYF. CDR3 nucleotides: TGTGCCAGCAGCTACGGGAGGTCGAGCTACGAGCAGTACTTC.